One sample yielded the 27 T cell receptor beta chains listed below, sequenced in a study of shared clonotypes between healthy human individuals. Profiled with immunoSEQ multiplex PCR; TCRdb holds only in-frame clones, not every one. Of fewer than 2.5 million clones in the sample, approximately 93% were seen once. Sequences were obtained from naive CD4+ T cells from PBMCs. Subset reported: CD45RA+ positively selected. The receptor set was obtained from a man younger than 35 in good health. Some clones in this sample may be carry-over from other donors' samples.

This chain joins TRBV28 and TRBJ2-7; D may be TRBD1 or TRBD2 (5 bases each). The germline CDR1 and CDR2 sequences are MDHEN and SYDVKM. Trimming removed 7 bases at V and 2 bases at J, with 15 bases between. The CDR3 covers 14 residues. CDR3 DNA: TGTGCCAGCACCCTTGCCGGGACCCCCTACGAGCAGTACTTC. It codes for CASTLAGTPYEQYF.

This chain links TRBV28 with TRBJ2-7; 10 bases agree with TRBD1. Germline V gene data show CDR1 as MDHEN and CDR2 as SYDVKM. The CDR3 runs 16 residues. Germline trimming cut 5 bases from V and 3 bases from J; bases unmatched to any gene: 10. CDR3 loop: CASSPLTGGEIYEQYF. As DNA, the CDR3 is TGTGCCAGCAGTCCGTTGACAGGGGGCGAGATCTACGAGCAGTACTTC.

This chain joins TRBV30 and TRBJ2-3, with D perhaps TRBD2 (5 bases). This CDR3 is 16 amino acids long. The V end was cut by 3 bases, the J end by 2 bases, with 18 bases between. Germline CDR1 and CDR2: GTSNPN and SVGIG (reference sequence). The CDR3 here is CAWSPGSSRATDTQYF. As DNA, the CDR3 is TGTGCCTGGAGCCCGGGATCCAGCCGGGCCACAGATACGCAGTATTTT.

CDR3 residues: CASSPPAVYGGANVLTF. For the CDR3, the DNA is TGTGCCAGCAGCCCGCCCGCTGTCTATGGCGGGGCCAACGTCCTGACTTTC. The chain links TRBV5-4 to TRBJ2-6, with D hard to call. V lost 4 bases and J lost 4, with 18 bases in between. Germline V lookup: CDR1 SGHNT, CDR2 YYREEE (reference sequence). There are 17 residues in the CDR3. Full variable domain (outside the CDR3, taken from reference TRBV5-4 and TRBJ2-6): ETGVTQSPTHLIKTRGQQVTLRCSSQSGHNTVSWYQQALGQGPQFIFQYYREEENGRGNFPPRFSGLQFPNYSSELNVNALELDDSALYLCASSPPAVYGGANVLTFGAGSRLTVL.

This chain uses TRBV29-1 with TRBJ1-2; D is unclear. The CDR3 is 12 amino acids. Germline loops: CDR1 SQVTM, CDR2 ANQGSEA. Trimming pared 6 bases from V and 3 bases from J, leaving 11 bases between. The CDR3: CSVGWAYYGYTF. Written as DNA, the CDR3 is TGCAGCGTGGGGTGGGCATACTATGGCTACACCTTC.

The genes are TRBV5-1 and TRBJ2-2; no reliable D call. The CDR3 length is 13 residues. V was clipped by 0 bases and J by 5 bases, with 5 bases between them. CDR1 is SGHRS, CDR2 YFSETQ, per germline. The CDR3, as DNA: TGCGCCAGCAGCTTGGATGAAACCGGGGAGCTGTTTTTT. It is translated as CASSLDETGELFF.

Here the CDR3 reads CASDPGQGVTGELFF. CDR3 bases: TGCGCCAGCGACCCTGGACAGGGAGTCACCGGGGAGCTGTTTTTT. V is TRBV5-1 and J is TRBJ2-2; 8 positions agree with TRBD1. Germline assignment: CDR1 SGHRS and CDR2 YFSETQ. This CDR3 region has 15 residues. V dropped 7 bases and J dropped 4; count of bases not matched to a gene: 9.

This sequence joins TRBV27 and TRBJ2-2; 9 bases are a match to TRBD1. Germline loops: CDR1 MNHEY, CDR2 SMNVEV (reference sequence). V dropped 5 bases and J dropped 0; count of bases not matched to a gene: 7. The CDR3 is made up of 17 amino acids. The CDR3 bases are TGTGCCAGCAGTCGGGACAGGGCCGAATCGAACACCGGGGAGCTGTTTTTT. This codes for CASSRDRAESNTGELFF.

V usage is TRBV6-6 and J usage is TRBJ1-1, with unresolved D. Trimming removed 2 bases at V and 0 bases at J, with 10 bases between. The CDR3 totals 15 residues. CDR1 is MNHNY, CDR2 SVGAGI, per germline (reference sequence). The CDR3 DNA sequence: TGTGCCAGCAGTTACGGGCGGAATCTGAACACTGAAGCTTTCTTT. This translates into CASSYGRNLNTEAFF.

The chain uses TRBV9 and TRBJ2-2; D might be TRBD1 or TRBD2, each matching 6 bases. V was cut by 0 bases and J by 5 bases, with 17 bases left in between. CDR1 is SGDLS and CDR2 is YYNGEE in the germline V gene. The length of the CDR3 is 17 residues. In nucleotides, the CDR3 is TGTGCCAGCAGCGTAGGATCCGGGGGCATTCGTACCGGGGAGCTGTTTTTT. Its translation is CASSVGSGGIRTGELFF.

The rearrangement links TRBV7-9 to TRBJ2-7; D is undetermined. The CDR3 length is 13 residues. CDR1 is SEHNR and CDR2 is FQNEAQ in the germline V gene (reference sequence). The V and J ends lost 1 base and 5 bases respectively, with 9 bases between them. The CDR3 region has the DNA TGTGCCAGCAGCTTAGATTGGGGTCACGAGCAGTACTTC. As protein: CASSLDWGHEQYF.

The chain carries TRBV18 and TRBJ2-6; D not resolved. Germline assignment: CDR1 KGHSH and CDR2 LQKENI. V dropped 2 bases and J dropped 2 bases, with 10 bases sitting between them. The CDR3 length is 16 residues. In nucleotides, the CDR3 is TGTGCCAGCTCACCAGCGGTGCTGACTGGGGCCAACGTCCTGACTTTC. As protein: CASSPAVLTGANVLTF.

A single count supports this clone. J is TRBJ2-6 and V is TRBV5-4, with 7 bases fitting TRBD1. Germline trimming cut 5 bases from V and 2 bases from J; bases unmatched to any gene: 10. Germline assignment: CDR1 SGHNT and CDR2 YYREEE (reference sequence). The CDR3 has 17 residues. CDR3 amino acids: CASSLWTGYTGANVLTF. The CDR3 region has the DNA TGTGCCAGCAGTTTATGGACAGGCTATACTGGGGCCAACGTCCTGACTTTC.

This clone appeared once. The chain links TRBV9 to TRBJ2-1, with D perhaps being TRBD1 or TRBD2 (5 bases each). This CDR3 region has 17 residues. V lost 0 bases and J lost 0, with 13 bases in between. From germline, CDR1 is SGDLS and CDR2 YYNGEE. The CDR3 sequence is CASSVGGGVGSYNEQFF. The CDR3 DNA reads as TGTGCCAGCAGCGTAGGTGGGGGAGTTGGCTCCTACAATGAGCAGTTCTTC.

This sequence joins TRBV9 and TRBJ1-2; maybe TRBD1 (6 bases). This CDR3 is 13 amino acids long. Trimming took off 6 bases at V and 2 bases at J, with 11 bases between the two ends. Germline V gene lookup returns CDR1 SGDLS and CDR2 YYNGEE. The CDR3 loop reads CASTTGTNYGYTF. The CDR3 DNA sequence: TGTGCCAGCACAACAGGGACAAACTATGGCTACACCTTC.

The sample holds one count of this clone. V is TRBV4-1 and J is TRBJ2-7; D possibly uses TRBD1 or TRBD2 (6 bases each). Trimming shortened V by 1 base and J by 5 bases, and 15 bases separated the two germline ends. Per the germline V gene, CDR1 is MGHRA and CDR2 is YSYEKL. This CDR3 is built from 15 residues. In DNA form, the CDR3 reads TGCGCCAGCAGCCAAGGTAGGGGGGAGTCCCACGAGCAGTACTTC. Its protein product is CASSQGRGESHEQYF.

In this sample, this clone turned up once. The V and J genes are TRBV28 and TRBJ1-3; TRBD1 aligns across 7 bases. CDR1 MDHEN and CDR2 SYDVKM come from the germline V gene. Unmatched junction bases numbered 7, after V lost 5 bases and J lost 3 bases. The CDR3 spans 15 residues. Here the CDR3 reads CASSATGVFGNTIYF. CDR3 coding DNA: TGTGCCAGCAGTGCTACAGGGGTCTTTGGAAACACCATATATTTT.

The V gene is TRBV21-1, the J gene TRBJ2-4; the listed D gene, TRBD1, was not tested against the DNA. TRBV21-1 is designated a pseudogene. The CDR3 has 14 residues. The CDR3 protein is CASSPWARGDIQYF. The CDR3 DNA sequence: TGTGCCAGCAGCCCCTGGGCCAGGGGGGACATTCAGTACTTC.

This chain joins TRBV5-5 and TRBJ2-5, with TRBD1 matching 9 bases. The V gene end was trimmed by 4 bases and the J gene end by 5 bases; junction bases not matched to a gene: 9. This CDR3 comprises 15 residues. Germline CDR1 is SGHKS and CDR2 is YYEKEE (reference sequence). The CDR3 region is CASSPVGTGLETQYF. DNA of the CDR3: TGTGCCAGCAGCCCCGTCGGGACAGGGCTGGAGACCCAGTACTTC. The full variable domain, rest sourced from reference TRBV5-5 and TRBJ2-5, is DAGVTQSPTHLIKTRGQQVTLRCSPISGHKSVSWYQQVLGQGPQFIFQYYEKEERGRGNFPDRFSARQFPNYSSELNVNALLLGDSALYLCASSPVGTGLETQYFGPGTRLLVL.

The rearrangement uses TRBV5-1 and TRBJ2-5, with TRBD2 identical over 14 bases. V lost 4 bases, J lost 2 bases, and 7 bases stayed unmatched. Germline V lookup: CDR1 SGHRS, CDR2 YFSETQ. The length of the CDR3 is 17 residues. The DNA for the CDR3 is TGCGCCAGCAGCCGAAATGGACTAGCGGGAGGACAAGAGACCCAGTACTTC. Its protein is CASSRNGLAGGQETQYF.

This clone was seen a few times. The same CDR3 arises from other DNA sequences in this sample as well. The J gene is TRBJ2-5, the V gene TRBV5-4; no firm D call. Germline lookup yields CDR1 SGHNT and CDR2 YYREEE (reference sequence). CDR3 size: 13 residues. V was clipped by 0 bases and J by 1 base, with 4 bases between them. The CDR3 DNA sequence: TGTGCCAGCAGCTTGGGCGGCCAAGAGACCCAGTACTTC. Protein product: CASSLGGQETQYF.

This chain joins TRBV28 and TRBJ2-3; tentative D call: TRBD2 (7 bases). From germline, CDR1 is MDHEN and CDR2 SYDVKM. The CDR3 is made up of 14 amino acids. Trimming removed 6 bases at V and 6 bases at J, with 16 bases between. CDR3 bases: TGTGCCAGCAGAGAGGGGGGGTTTGAGGATACGCAGTATTTT. Protein sequence: CASREGGFEDTQYF. The full variable domain, its missing parts supplied by reference TRBV28 and TRBJ2-3, is DVKVTQSSRYLVKRTGEKVFLECVQDMDHENMFWYRQDPGLGLRLIYFSYDVKMKEKGDIPEGYSVSREKKERFSLILESASTNQTSMYLCASREGGFEDTQYFGPGTRLTVL.

The V call is TRBV6-5, the J call TRBJ2-1; tentative D call: TRBD1 (5 bases). CDR3 length: 14 residues. The germline V gene has CDR1 MNHEY and CDR2 SVGAGI. With 6 bases removed from V and 9 bases from J, the gap between germline ends came to 18 bases. As DNA, the CDR3 is TGTGCCAGCAGCCCACGTGGGGCCATTAGTGAGCAGTTCTTC. It is translated as CASSPRGAISEQFF.

With regard to this clone: Other DNA sequences in the same sample also yield this CDR3. The chain employs TRBV5-1 and TRBJ1-1; D is possibly TRBD1 (6 bases). CDR3 size: 13 residues. V shed 1 base and J shed 3 bases, with 7 bases lying between them. Per the germline V gene, CDR1 is SGHRS and CDR2 is YFSETQ. CDR3 region: CASSLKGDTEAFF. The CDR3 DNA sequence: TGCGCCAGCAGCTTGAAGGGGGACACTGAAGCTTTCTTT.

The chain joins TRBV5-1 to TRBJ2-7; possibly TRBD1 or TRBD2 for D (5 bases each). The CDR3 totals 13 residues. V lost 2 bases and J 7 bases, leaving 13 bases between the germline ends. Germline CDR1 SGHRS, CDR2 YFSETQ. The CDR3 nucleotides are TGCGCCAGCAGCTTCTTTGGGACGGGGGAGCAGTACTTC. As protein: CASSFFGTGEQYF. Full variable domain (missing parts from reference TRBV5-1 and TRBJ2-7): KAGVTQTPRYLIKTRGQQVTLSCSPISGHRSVSWYQQTPGQGLQFLFEYFSETQRNKGNFPGRFSGRQFSNSRSEMNVSTLELGDSALYLCASSFFGTGEQYFGPGTRLTVT.

This clone was counted only a few times. At the DNA level, this CDR3 is encoded by other sequences in the same sample as well. The CDR3 sequence: CASSSGTSNTEAFF. The CDR3 bases are TGCGCCAGCAGCTCCGGGACGTCGAACACTGAAGCTTTCTTT. V usage is TRBV5-1 and J usage is TRBJ1-1, with D possibly TRBD1 on 5 matching bases. Germline V gene data show CDR1 as SGHRS and CDR2 as YFSETQ. With 3 bases removed from V and 1 base from J, the gap between germline ends came to 10 bases. The CDR3 is 14 amino acids.

The rearrangement joins TRBV25-1 to TRBJ2-2; the D gene could be TRBD1 or TRBD2 (5 bases each). The CDR3 runs 17 residues. From germline, CDR1 is MGHDK and CDR2 SYGVNS. V was trimmed by 4 bases and J by 1 base, leaving 16 bases between them. CDR3 in amino acids: CASSARFGTENTGELFF. CDR3 coding DNA: TGTGCCAGCAGTGCCCGTTTTGGGACGGAGAACACCGGGGAGCTGTTTTTT. Full variable domain (rest looked up from reference TRBV25-1 and TRBJ2-2): EADIYQTPRYLVIGTGKKITLECSQTMGHDKMYWYQQDPGMELHLIHYSYGVNSTEKGDLSSESTVSRIRTEHFPLTLESARPSHTSQYLCASSARFGTENTGELFFGEGSRLTVL.